Sequencing of this TCR beta chain was carried out in a study of a mutant IDH1 vaccine in newly diagnosed glioma. General study results and limits: Pseudoprogression appeared unlinked to shifts in leading peripheral T cell clonotypes.

As for this clone: The antigen is not known.

Produced via immunoSEQ multiplex PCR; TCRdb's table is partial and in-frame only. In the table there are 20,000 to 30,000 clones, roughly 82% of which are singletons. Described time point: week 47, end of study. Every vaccine dose comprised 300 ug of mutant IDH1 20-mer peptide plus topical imiquimod. The source material was PBMCs, sampled from a glioma patient whose treatment included an IDH1 peptide vaccine. This clonotype was obtained from a man aged 40-49 years with glioma. Some clones in this sample may be carry-over from other donors' samples.

DNA of the CDR3: TGTGCCAGCAGCTTAGGGCGAACTGAAGCTTTCTTT. It yields the protein CASSLGRTEAFF. This chain joins TRBV13 and TRBJ1-1, with D hard to call. Trimming stripped 0 bases from V and 5 bases from J, with 4 bases between. The CDR3 contains 12 residues. CDR1 and CDR2 (germline): PRHDT, FYEKMQ (reference sequence).